This passage covers 3 T cell receptor beta chains from one sample sequenced in a study of blood T cell repertoires in COVID-19 (dated by TCRdb to about 2020). The receptor library was made with the immunoSEQ multiplex PCR assay. Held by TCRdb, this immuneACCESS table contains in-frame sequences only and omits some clones. Under half of the omission traces to an unresolved V gene where checked; the cause of the rest is unknown. The sample data list roughly 59,000 clones, and around 80% of these were observed just once. The ten largest clonotypes hold roughly 6.8% of the sample. Sample: peripheral blood. These TCRs come from a human donor in a cohort sampled during active COVID-19.

The chain carries TRBV18 and TRBJ1-3; 7 positions match TRBD1. The CDR3 runs to 16 residues. CDR1 is KGHSH, CDR2 LQKENI, per germline. V was pared by 3 bases and J by 8 bases, with 13 bases of the junction left unmatched. DNA for the CDR3: TGTGCCAGCTCACCGAACAGGGGACCCTATTTTGACACCATATATTTT. It specifies CASSPNRGPYFDTIYF.

V usage is TRBV19 and J usage is TRBJ2-1, with TRBD1 identical over 7 bases. J was trimmed by 7 bases and V by 6 bases; bases with no gene match: 9. CDR3 length: 14 residues. CDR1 is LNHDA, CDR2 SQIVND, per germline (reference sequence). CDR3 in amino acids: CASSTGQVKNEQFF. DNA of the CDR3: TGTGCCAGTAGCACCGGACAGGTTAAGAATGAGCAGTTCTTC.

V and J are TRBV11-2 and TRBJ2-6; 9 bases line up with TRBD1. The CDR3 totals 17 residues. Germline-derived CDR1 and CDR2 are SGHAT and FQNNGV. V shed 5 bases, J shed 2 bases, and the junction held 7 bases outside the gene matches. CDR3 sequence reads: CASSVDRGVAGANVLTF. Written as DNA, the CDR3 is TGTGCCAGCAGCGTCGACAGGGGGGTCGCTGGGGCCAACGTCCTGACTTTC.